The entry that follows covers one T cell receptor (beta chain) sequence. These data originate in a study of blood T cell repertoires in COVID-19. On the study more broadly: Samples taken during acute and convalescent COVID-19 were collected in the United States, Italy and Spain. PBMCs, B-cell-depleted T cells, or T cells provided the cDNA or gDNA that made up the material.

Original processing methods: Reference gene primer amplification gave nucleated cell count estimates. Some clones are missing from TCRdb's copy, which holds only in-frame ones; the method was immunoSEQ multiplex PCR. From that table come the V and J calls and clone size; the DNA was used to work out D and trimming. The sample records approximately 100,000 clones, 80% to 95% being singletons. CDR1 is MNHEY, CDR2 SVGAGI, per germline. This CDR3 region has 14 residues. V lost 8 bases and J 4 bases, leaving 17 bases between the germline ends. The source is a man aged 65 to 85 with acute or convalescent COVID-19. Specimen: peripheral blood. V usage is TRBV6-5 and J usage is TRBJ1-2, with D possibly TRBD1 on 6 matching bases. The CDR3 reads CASGGTRTTYGYTF. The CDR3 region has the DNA TGTGCCAGCGGGGGCACTAGGACGACCTATGGCTACACCTTC.